This passage covers 25 T cell receptor beta chains from one sample sequenced in a study of blood T cell repertoires in COVID-19. Sequencing used immunoSEQ multiplex PCR; TCRdb keeps in-frame clones, though not all of them. The data show around 64,000 clones, with more than 75% seen just once and roughly 5.6% held by the top ten. The specimen sequenced was peripheral blood. All receptors derive from a middle-aged man with active COVID-19.

The CDR3 region has the DNA TGTGCCAGCAGTTTAACAGGGTTCTCTGGAAACACCATATATTTT. Its translation: CASSLTGFSGNTIYF. The chain joins TRBV6-5 to TRBJ1-3, with a tentative D call TRBD1 (6 bases). The CDR3 extends over 15 amino acids. V lost 4 bases to trimming and J lost 0 bases, with 10 bases between them. Germline-derived CDR1 and CDR2 are MNHEY and SVGAGI.

The V call is TRBV7-2, the J call TRBJ2-1; TRBD2 matches at 10 bases. Germline V CDR1 and CDR2: SGHTA, FQGNSA. The V gene end was trimmed by 5 bases and the J gene end by 7 bases; junction bases not matched to a gene: 11. There are 16 residues in the CDR3. The CDR3 nucleotides read TGTGCCAGCAGCCCCCAAGGAGCGGGAGGGCGGAATGAGCAGTTCTTC. Translated: CASSPQGAGGRNEQFF.

The chain uses TRBV5-4 and TRBJ2-7; tentatively, D is TRBD1 (6 bases). V dropped 0 bases and J dropped 5 bases, with 12 bases sitting between them. This CDR3 region has 14 residues. CDR1 and CDR2 (germline): SGHNT, YYREEE (reference sequence). This chain's CDR3 is CASSLVGQNNEQYF. DNA of the CDR3: TGTGCCAGCAGCTTGGTAGGACAGAACAACGAGCAGTACTTC.

CDR3 loop: CASSQQEHREQFF. CDR3 nucleotide sequence: TGCGCCAGCAGCCAACAAGAGCATCGGGAGCAGTTCTTC. The chain uses TRBV4-3 and TRBJ2-1; D is uncertain. With 2 bases removed from V and 10 bases from J, the gap between germline ends came to 12 bases. Germline CDR1 reads LGHNA; CDR2 reads YSLEER. The CDR3 consists of 13 residues.

V and J are TRBV7-2 and TRBJ2-3, with TRBD2 matching over 8 bases. The germline CDR1 and CDR2 sequences are SGHTA and FQGNSA. Germline trimming cut 1 base from V and 5 bases from J; bases unmatched to any gene: 2. CDR3 length: 14 amino acids. CDR3 sequence reads: CASSLGLAGDTQYF. In DNA form, the CDR3 reads TGTGCCAGCAGCTTAGGTCTAGCGGGAGATACGCAGTATTTT.

This chain uses TRBV11-2 with TRBJ2-7, with D tentatively TRBD2 (5 bases). CDR1 is SGHAT and CDR2 is FQNNGV in the germline V gene. This CDR3 has 12 residues. V was clipped by 0 bases and J by 7 bases, with 7 bases between them. CDR3 in DNA: TGTGCCAGCAGCTTAGATTCGGGGGAGCAGTACTTC. Its translation is CASSLDSGEQYF.

The chain employs TRBV6-2 or TRBV6-3 and TRBJ1-1; D might be TRBD1 (5 bases). The CDR3 is 13 residues long. Trimming took 6 bases from V and 4 from J, leaving 12 bases between them. CDR1 and CDR2 (germline): MNHEY, SVGEGT. CDR3 DNA sequence: TGTGCCAGCAGCCCTCGGGGGGTCACTGAAGCTTTCTTT. Its protein product is CASSPRGVTEAFF.

The chain has TRBV11-3 and TRBJ2-1; tentatively, D is TRBD2 (6 bases). The germline V gene has CDR1 SGHNT and CDR2 YENEEA. CDR3 length: 19 amino acids. Trimming took 1 base from V and 0 from J, leaving 19 bases between them. In DNA form, the CDR3 reads TGTGCCAGCAGCTTAGTTTTGGGGACTCGGGATGACTCCTACAATGAGCAGTTCTTC. The encoded protein is CASSLVLGTRDDSYNEQFF.

The V gene is TRBV19, the J gene TRBJ1-4; TRBD1 matches at 7 bases. Trimming at V came to 5 bases and at J to 8 bases, leaving 11 bases not matched to a gene. Germline V gives CDR1 LNHDA, CDR2 SQIVND (reference sequence). CDR3 length: 15 amino acids. In DNA form, the CDR3 reads TGTGCCAGTAGTGCCAGGACAGGAGGAAAGGAAAAACTGTTTTTT. It translates to CASSARTGGKEKLFF.

The chain links TRBV13 to TRBJ2-1, with D unresolved. Per the germline V gene, CDR1 is PRHDT and CDR2 is FYEKMQ (reference sequence). There are 18 residues in the CDR3. The germline V and J ends were trimmed by 4 bases and 1 base, with 20 bases remaining between them. The CDR3 reads CASSYNYELRASYNEQFF. As DNA, the CDR3 is TGTGCCAGCAGCTATAATTACGAGCTAAGAGCGTCCTACAATGAGCAGTTCTTC. The full variable domain, its missing parts supplied by reference TRBV13 and TRBJ2-1, is AAGVIQSPRHLIKEKRETATLKCYPIPRHDTVYWYQQGPGQDPQFLISFYEKMQSDKGSIPDRFSAQQFSDYHSELNMSSLELGDSALYFCASSYNYELRASYNEQFFGPGTRLTVL.

This clone appeared once. The chain carries TRBV6-6 and TRBJ1-1; D is undetermined. The CDR3 is 14 amino acids. Per the germline V gene, CDR1 is MNHNY and CDR2 is SVGAGI (reference sequence). The V end was cut by 6 bases, the J end by 6 bases, with 17 bases between. The CDR3 DNA follows: TGTGCCAGCAGCCCCCTCGATCATGGAGCTGAAGCTTTCTTT. It specifies CASSPLDHGAEAFF.

V usage is TRBV13 and J usage is TRBJ2-3; possibly TRBD2 for D (5 bases). Germline V gene sequence: CDR1 PRHDT, CDR2 FYEKMQ (reference sequence). The CDR3 runs 14 residues. The V end lost 1 base, the J end lost 2 bases, and 7 bases lay between the germline ends. In DNA, the CDR3 is TGTGCCAGCAGCTTAGCGGGAAACACAGATACGCAGTATTTT. It codes for CASSLAGNTDTQYF.

This clone was found once. The rearrangement links TRBV4-2 to TRBJ1-1; 8 bases map to TRBD1. The germline CDR1 and CDR2 sequences are LGHNA and YNFKEQ. This CDR3 spans 16 amino acids. V gave up 4 bases and J gave up 4 bases; unmatched junction bases: 11. The CDR3, as DNA: TGTGCCAGCAGCCTAGCCTTACAGGGGGTGGGCACTGAAGCTTTCTTT. Encoded protein: CASSLALQGVGTEAFF.

CDR3 protein: CASRSGTGHEQYF. Written as DNA, the CDR3 is TGTGCCAGCAGATCCGGGACAGGGCACGAGCAGTACTTC. The chain joins TRBV5-4 to TRBJ2-7; 9 nucleotides align to TRBD1. V trimming: 5 bases; J trimming: 5 bases; junction bases outside the gene matches: 5. Germline loops: CDR1 SGHNT, CDR2 YYREEE (reference sequence). The CDR3 extends over 13 amino acids.

The genes are TRBV28 and TRBJ2-5, with D possibly matching TRBD1 (6 bases). The ends were cut back, 7 bases at V and 3 bases at J, with 18 bases in the middle. The CDR3 totals 15 residues. CDR1 is MDHEN and CDR2 is SYDVKM in the germline V gene. CDR3 in DNA: TGTGCCAGCAACCCAGGGGCCCTAGGGAAAGAGACCCAGTACTTC. This codes for CASNPGALGKETQYF.

The chain joins TRBV5-4 to TRBJ2-7; tentative D call: TRBD2 (6 bases). Trimming removed 4 bases from V and 4 bases from J, with 9 bases in between. The germline gives CDR1 SGHNT, CDR2 YYREEE (reference sequence). The CDR3 consists of 12 residues. This CDR3 is CASSAEGYEQYF. Here the CDR3 DNA reads TGTGCCAGCAGCGCGGAGGGGTACGAGCAGTACTTC.

The V call is TRBV4-1, the J call TRBJ1-6, with D possibly being TRBD1 (5 bases). CDR1 and CDR2 from the germline V gene are MGHRA and YSYEKL. The CDR3 runs to 18 residues. V gave up 3 bases and J gave up 7 bases, with 22 bases separating them. The DNA of the CDR3 is TGCGCCAGCAGCCATACCATCCACGGGGGACTTTTAAATTCACCCCTCCACTTT. This sequence encodes CASSHTIHGGLLNSPLHF.

The V and J genes are TRBV5-4 and TRBJ2-1, with unresolved D. The germline V gene encodes CDR1 SGHNT and CDR2 YYREEE (reference sequence). This CDR3 contains 12 residues. The V end lost 4 bases, the J end lost 3 bases, and 5 bases lay between the germline ends. The CDR3 coding sequence is TGTGCCAGCAGCCGAGGCTACAATGAGCAGTTCTTC. This sequence encodes CASSRGYNEQFF.

Here the CDR3 reads CASSLVQLTEAFF. CDR3 coding DNA: TGTGCCAGCAGCTTGGTACAGCTCACTGAAGCTTTCTTT. The V and J genes are TRBV5-5 and TRBJ1-1; unclear D gene. V gave up 0 bases and J gave up 4 bases, with 7 bases separating them. Germline-derived CDR1 and CDR2 are SGHKS and YYEKEE (reference sequence). The CDR3 covers 13 residues.

The gene calls are TRBV6-6 and TRBJ1-1; D is unresolved. The CDR3 has 14 residues. The germline CDR1 and CDR2 sequences are MNHNY and SVGAGI (reference sequence). V was trimmed by 0 bases and J by 8 bases, leaving 13 bases between them. CDR3 in DNA: TGTGCCAGCAGTTACTCGGACTCTGGAAGGGAAGCTTTCTTT. Translated: CASSYSDSGREAFF.

The V and J genes are TRBV4-2 and TRBJ1-5, with a tentative D call TRBD1 (6 bases). The CDR3 extends over 15 amino acids. Germline V CDR1 and CDR2: LGHNA, YNFKEQ. The V gene lost 5 bases and the J gene lost 5 bases, with 16 bases spanning the gap. CDR3 in amino acids: CASSRGGGVDQPQHF. In DNA form, the CDR3 reads TGTGCCAGCAGCAGGGGGGGAGGAGTCGATCAGCCCCAGCATTTT.

Concerning this clone itself: One end of the junction does not line up with germline, which may come from a read error. The chain employs TRBV7-8 and TRBJ1-2; 8 bases are a match to TRBD1. CDR1 SGHVS and CDR2 FQNEAQ come from the germline V gene. The CDR3 length is 15 residues. Here the CDR3 reads CASSLPGQANSGYTF. The CDR3 DNA reads as TGTGCCAGCAGCCTGCCGGGACAGGCAAACTCTGGCTACACCTTC.

The J gene is TRBJ2-3, the V gene TRBV24-1, with D possibly matching TRBD2 (5 bases). The CDR3 length is 15 residues. Germline V CDR1 and CDR2: KGHDR, SFDVKD. Deletions cut 3 bases from V and 1 base from J, with 10 bases between. CDR3 loop: CATSDPSWGTDTQYF. For the CDR3, the DNA is TGTGCCACCAGTGATCCTAGCTGGGGCACAGATACGCAGTATTTT.

This sequence joins TRBV5-6 and TRBJ2-1; 12 bases align to TRBD2. The CDR3 has 16 residues. With V trimmed by 4 bases and J by 7 bases, 9 bases remained unmatched. Germline values: CDR1 SGHDT, CDR2 YYEEEE. The CDR3 DNA sequence: TGTGCCAGCAGCGGGAGACTAGCGGGAGCGGGAAATGAGCAGTTCTTC. Translation gives CASSGRLAGAGNEQFF.

The genes are TRBV7-2 and TRBJ2-3; tentatively, D is TRBD2 (6 bases). Germline CDR1 reads SGHTA; CDR2 reads FQGNSA. This CDR3 has 16 amino acids. V was cut by 1 base and J by 1 base, with 12 bases left in between. The CDR3 protein is CASSLDRGKGTDTQYF. The CDR3, as DNA: TGTGCCAGCAGCTTAGACCGGGGGAAAGGCACAGATACGCAGTATTTT.